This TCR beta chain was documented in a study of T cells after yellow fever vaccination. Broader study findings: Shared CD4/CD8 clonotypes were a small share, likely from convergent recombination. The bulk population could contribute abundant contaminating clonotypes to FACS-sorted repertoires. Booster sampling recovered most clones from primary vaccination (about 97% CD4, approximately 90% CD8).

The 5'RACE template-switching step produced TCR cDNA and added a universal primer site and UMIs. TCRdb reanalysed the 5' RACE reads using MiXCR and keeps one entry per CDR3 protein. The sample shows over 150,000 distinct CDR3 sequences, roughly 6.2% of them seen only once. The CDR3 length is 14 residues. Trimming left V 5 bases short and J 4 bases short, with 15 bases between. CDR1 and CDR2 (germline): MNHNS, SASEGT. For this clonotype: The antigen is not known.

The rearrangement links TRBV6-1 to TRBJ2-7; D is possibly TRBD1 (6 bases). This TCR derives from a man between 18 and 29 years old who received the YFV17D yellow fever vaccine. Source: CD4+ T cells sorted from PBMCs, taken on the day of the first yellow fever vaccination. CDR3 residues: CASSRRTAEYEQYF. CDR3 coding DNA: TGTGCCAGCAGTCGTAGGACAGCCGAATACGAGCAGTACTTC.